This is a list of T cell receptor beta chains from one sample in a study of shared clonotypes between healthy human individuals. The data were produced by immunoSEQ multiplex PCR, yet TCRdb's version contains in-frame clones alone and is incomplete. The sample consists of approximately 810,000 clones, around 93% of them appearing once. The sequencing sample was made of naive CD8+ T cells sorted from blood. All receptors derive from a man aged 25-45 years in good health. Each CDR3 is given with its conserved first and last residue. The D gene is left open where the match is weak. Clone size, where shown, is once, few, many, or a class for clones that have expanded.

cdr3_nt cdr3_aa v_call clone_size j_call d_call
TGTGCCAGCAGCCAAGACCCCAGCGGGGCAGGGTCCAATGAGCAGTTCTTC CASSQDPSGAGSNEQFF TRBV4-2 few TRBJ2-1 TRBD2
TGTGCCAGCAGTTTACCGACGACCGCTTCGGTGAATGAGCAGTTCTTC CASSLPTTASVNEQFF TRBV7-9 - TRBJ2-1 -
TGCGCCAGCACGGTTGGTGGCTACACCTTC CASTVGGYTF TRBV5-1 once TRBJ1-2 -
TGTGCCAGCAGTTACTGGACTAGCGGCTCCAATGAGCAGTTCTTC CASSYWTSGSNEQFF TRBV6-5 - TRBJ2-1 TRBD2
TGTGCCAGCTGGGGGGAGGAGGCGGGCGGGACAGATACGCAGTATTTT CASWGEEAGGTDTQYF TRBV6-6 - TRBJ2-3 -
TGTGCCAGCACCCCGGCCGAGACAGGTCAAGGTCGATACGAGCAGTACTTC CASTPAETGQGRYEQYF TRBV16 - TRBJ2-7 -
TGTGCCAGCAGTTACTTATACACCGGGGAGCTGTTTTTT CASSYLYTGELFF TRBV6-5 - TRBJ2-2 -
TGCGCCAGCAGTGAGTCTGCCGGGACAACAAACTCCTACGAGCAGTACTTC CASSESAGTTNSYEQYF TRBV10-2 - TRBJ2-7 -
TGTGCCAGCAGTTACTCCCGCGCTGATGAAAAACTGTTTTTT CASSYSRADEKLFF TRBV6-5 - TRBJ1-4 -
TGTGCCAGCAGCTCAAGACCGGGACTCCCCACAGATACGCAGTATTTT CASSSRPGLPTDTQYF TRBV9 - TRBJ2-3 -
TGTGCCAGCAGCGTACCAGGCAGGGAAACCGGGGAGCTGTTTTTT CASSVPGRETGELFF TRBV13 - TRBJ2-2 -
TGTGCCAGCAGTTACTCGTGGACTGACTATAATTCACCCCTCCACTTT CASSYSWTDYNSPLHF TRBV6-6 - TRBJ1-6 -
TGTGCCAGCAGCTTAAAAGGGGAGCGCTACACCTTC CASSLKGERYTF TRBV7-8 - TRBJ1-2 -
TGTGCCAGCAGCCTTAGCGGGAGGGCCTTGGCGAATAATGAGCAGTTCTTC CASSLSGRALANNEQFF TRBV7-9 - TRBJ2-1 TRBD2
TGTGCCTGGAGTGTAAAGTACACAGATACGCAGTATTTT CAWSVKYTDTQYF TRBV30 - TRBJ2-3 -
TGTGCCTGGACCACCATTCCTGGGTACGAGCAGTACTTC CAWTTIPGYEQYF TRBV30 - TRBJ2-7 -
TGCGCCAGCAGCCAAGATTCCCTTTCCGGAAGGGAGCTGTTTTTT CASSQDSLSGRELFF TRBV4-1 - TRBJ2-2 -
TGTGCCAGCTCGGCCGACAGGGGGAAGTCCTACGAGCAGTACTTC CASSADRGKSYEQYF TRBV18 - TRBJ2-7 TRBD1
TGTGCCAGCAGTTACTCGGTCGGGCAATACACCGGGGAGCTGTTTTTT CASSYSVGQYTGELFF TRBV6-5 - TRBJ2-2 -
TGTGCCAGCAGCTTAGAGGGTCAGATGAACACCGGGGAGCTGTTTTTT CASSLEGQMNTGELFF TRBV7-6 - TRBJ2-2 -
TGTGCCAGCAGCCCAGGGGAGAGGTCCTACGAGCAGTACTTC CASSPGERSYEQYF TRBV6-5 - TRBJ2-7 -
TGTGCCAGCAGTTTCCTTGCTAGCGGGAACACCGGGGAGCTGTTTTTT CASSFLASGNTGELFF TRBV28 - TRBJ2-2 TRBD2
TGTGCCAGTAGTATTTCCTGGACGAACACTGAAGCTTTCTTT CASSISWTNTEAFF TRBV19 - TRBJ1-1 -
TGCGCCAGCAGCTTGGAAGGACTAGCGGGAGGAGGAGAGACCCAGTACTTC CASSLEGLAGGGETQYF TRBV5-1 - TRBJ2-5 TRBD2
TGTGCCAGCAGAGGAGGGGGCGACTACACCTTC CASRGGGDYTF TRBV27 - TRBJ1-2 TRBD1
TGTGCCAGCAGTCCAGGGCACTCCTACGAGCAGTACTTC CASSPGHSYEQYF TRBV28 - TRBJ2-7 -
TGCGCCAGCAGCCAAAGGCGGGAAAAGCAGTTCTTC CASSQRREKQFF TRBV4-1 - TRBJ2-1 -
TGTGCCAGTCTTATTGACAGAAGTCTATACGAGCAGTACTTC CASLIDRSLYEQYF TRBV6-1 - TRBJ2-7 -
TGTGCCAGCAGTTACTCGTCAGGGGGCTGGACCGGGGAGCTGTTTTTT CASSYSSGGWTGELFF TRBV6-5 - TRBJ2-2 TRBD1
TGTGCCAGCAGTGGGGGGCCGCAGGACAAGCAAGAGACCCAGTACTTC CASSGGPQDKQETQYF TRBV2 once TRBJ2-5 -
TGTGCCAGCAGCCGAACAGGACAGGTGGAAGATGAAAAACTGTTTTTT CASSRTGQVEDEKLFF TRBV7-9 - TRBJ1-4 TRBD1
TGTGCCAGCAGTCCTCACTACTTGGCCTCCCAGCAAGAGACCCAGTACTTC CASSPHYLASQQETQYF TRBV28 - TRBJ2-5 -
TGTGCCAGCAGTTACTGGTCTAGCGGGAACCAAGAGACCCAGTACTTC CASSYWSSGNQETQYF TRBV6-6 - TRBJ2-5 TRBD2
TGTGCCAGCAGCTTAGCGGGCGAGCAGTACTTC CASSLAGEQYF TRBV7-9 - TRBJ2-7 -
TGTGCCAGCAGCCCGAACGTGGGGAATGAGCAGTTCTTC CASSPNVGNEQFF TRBV7-2 - TRBJ2-1 -
TGTGCCAGCAGCTTGTCACTAGCCGCGAACACCGGGGAGCTGTTTTTT CASSLSLAANTGELFF TRBV5-5 - TRBJ2-2 -
TGTGCCACCTCGGACAGGGGGTTCTATGGCTACACCTTC CATSDRGFYGYTF TRBV15 - TRBJ1-2 TRBD1
TGTGCCAGCAGCCCGACAGATCAAGAGACCCAGTACTTC CASSPTDQETQYF TRBV7-9 - TRBJ2-5 -
TGCGCCAGCAGCCGAGCTCCGGGACTAGCGGGAGAAGGGACCAAAAACATTCAGTACTTC CASSRAPGLAGEGTKNIQYF TRBV4-1 once TRBJ2-4 TRBD2
TGCGCCAGCAGCCAAGATAAGGGGCCTACTGAAGCTTTCTTT CASSQDKGPTEAFF TRBV4-3 - TRBJ1-1 -
TGTGCCAGCAGCTTAGTACCGCTAGCGAGAAATCAAGAGACCCAGTACTTC CASSLVPLARNQETQYF TRBV7-2 - TRBJ2-5 -
TGTGCCAAACAGGGGGCGGGGACTGAAGCTTTCTTT CAKQGAGTEAFF TRBV2 - TRBJ1-1 TRBD1
TGCAGCGTTGAAGGGGACGAGACCGGGTCGGGGGAGCAGTACTTC CSVEGDETGSGEQYF TRBV29-1 - TRBJ2-7 -
TGTGCCAGCAGCTGGGACAGCCCCTATGGCTACACCTTC CASSWDSPYGYTF TRBV6-6 - TRBJ1-2 TRBD1
TGCGCCAGCAGCCAAGTTCTTAACTACGAGCAGTACTTC CASSQVLNYEQYF TRBV4-1 - TRBJ2-7 -
TGTGCCAGCAGAACAACAGACGCGCAGGCCCACAATGAAAAACTGTTTTTT CASRTTDAQAHNEKLFF TRBV7-9 few TRBJ1-4 -
TGTGCCAGCAGTTACGAGGGCTCCTACGAGCAGTACTTC CASSYEGSYEQYF TRBV6-5 - TRBJ2-7 -
TGTGCCAGCAGTTGGGGACTAGCGGAGAACACCGGGGAGCTGTTTTTT CASSWGLAENTGELFF TRBV6-6 - TRBJ2-2 TRBD2
TGCGCCAGCAGCTTTAGACAATCCTACGAGCAGTACTTC CASSFRQSYEQYF TRBV5-1 - TRBJ2-7 -
TGTGCCAGCAGCTTAGGACAGGGCTATCGGGAGCAGTACTTC CASSLGQGYREQYF TRBV5-8 - TRBJ2-7 TRBD1
TGTGCCAGCAGCCTCCCCATATCGGGAGGTTCAAATGAGCAGTTCTTC CASSLPISGGSNEQFF TRBV9 - TRBJ2-1 TRBD2
TGTGCCAGCAGCTTATCAGGGTCGAACACCGGGGAGCTGTTTTTT CASSLSGSNTGELFF TRBV5-5 - TRBJ2-2 -
TGTGCCAGCAGCTCGACCGGGACTACCAGAGGAGCAGATACGCAGTATTTT CASSSTGTTRGADTQYF TRBV7-2 - TRBJ2-3 TRBD2
TGTGCCAGCAGGCATCAAAGGGGCGGGAGGAGCGAGCAGTACTTC CASRHQRGGRSEQYF TRBV6-5 - TRBJ2-7 TRBD2
TGTGCCAGCAGCCCCATAACGACAGATAACCCCTACGAGCAGTACTTC CASSPITTDNPYEQYF TRBV7-9 - TRBJ2-7 -
TGCGCCAGCAGCTCCACAGGGGGTCTCAACGAGCAGTACTTC CASSSTGGLNEQYF TRBV5-1 - TRBJ2-7 TRBD1